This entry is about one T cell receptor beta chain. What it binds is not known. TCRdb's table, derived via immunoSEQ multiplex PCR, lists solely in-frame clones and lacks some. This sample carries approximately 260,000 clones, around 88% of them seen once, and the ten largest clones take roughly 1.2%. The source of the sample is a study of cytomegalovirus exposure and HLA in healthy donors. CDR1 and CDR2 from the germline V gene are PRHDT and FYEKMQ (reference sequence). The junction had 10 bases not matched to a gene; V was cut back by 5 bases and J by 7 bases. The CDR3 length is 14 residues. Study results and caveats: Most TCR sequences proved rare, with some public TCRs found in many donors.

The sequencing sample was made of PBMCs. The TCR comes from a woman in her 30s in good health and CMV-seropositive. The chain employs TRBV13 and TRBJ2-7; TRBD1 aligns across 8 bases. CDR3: CASSPRTGFGEQYF. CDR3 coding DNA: TGTGCCAGCAGCCCTAGGACAGGGTTTGGAGAGCAGTACTTC.